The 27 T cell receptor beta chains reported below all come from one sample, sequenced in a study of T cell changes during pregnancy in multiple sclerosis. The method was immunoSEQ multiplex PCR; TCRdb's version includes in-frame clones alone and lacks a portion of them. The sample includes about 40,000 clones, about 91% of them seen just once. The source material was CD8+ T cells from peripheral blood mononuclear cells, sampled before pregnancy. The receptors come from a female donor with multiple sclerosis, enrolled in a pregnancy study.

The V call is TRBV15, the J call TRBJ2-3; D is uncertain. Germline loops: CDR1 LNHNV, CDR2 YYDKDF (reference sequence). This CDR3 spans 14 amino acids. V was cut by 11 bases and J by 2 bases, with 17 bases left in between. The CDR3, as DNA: TGTGCCGCTGGCGGAGTCTTGTCCACAGATACGCAGTATTTT. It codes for CAAGGVLSTDTQYF.

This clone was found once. The CDR3 region is CAWSSGASYEQYF. CDR3 sequence (DNA): TGTGCCTGGAGTAGCGGGGCCAGTTACGAGCAGTACTTC. The rearrangement links TRBV30 to TRBJ2-7, with TRBD2 identical over 7 bases. Trimming took 2 bases from V and 4 from J; bases not matched to a gene: 5. CDR1 and CDR2 from the germline V gene are GTSNPN and SVGIG (reference sequence). There are 13 residues in the CDR3.

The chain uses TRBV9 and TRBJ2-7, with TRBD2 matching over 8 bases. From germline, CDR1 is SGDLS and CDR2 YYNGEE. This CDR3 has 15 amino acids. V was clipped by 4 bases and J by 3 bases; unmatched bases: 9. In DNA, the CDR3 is TGTGCCAGCAGCCACCAGAGCGGGGGCCTCTACGAGCAGTACTTC. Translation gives CASSHQSGGLYEQYF.

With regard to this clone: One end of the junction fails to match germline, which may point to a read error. The CDR3 region has the DNA TGTGCCAGCAGCGTAGCGGGAGGTTTCCACGAGCAGTACTTC. This translates into CASSVAGGFHEQYF. J is TRBJ2-7 and V is TRBV7-9; the match to TRBD2 covers 10 bases. The CDR3 sequence is 14 residues long. Germline V lookup: CDR1 SEHNR, CDR2 FQNEAQ (reference sequence).

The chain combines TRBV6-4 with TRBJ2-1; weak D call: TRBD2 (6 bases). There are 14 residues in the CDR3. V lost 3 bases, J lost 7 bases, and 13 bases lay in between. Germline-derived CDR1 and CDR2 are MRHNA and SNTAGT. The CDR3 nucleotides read TGTGCCAGCAGTGAGACGGGAGTGACGAATGAGCAGTTCTTC. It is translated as CASSETGVTNEQFF.

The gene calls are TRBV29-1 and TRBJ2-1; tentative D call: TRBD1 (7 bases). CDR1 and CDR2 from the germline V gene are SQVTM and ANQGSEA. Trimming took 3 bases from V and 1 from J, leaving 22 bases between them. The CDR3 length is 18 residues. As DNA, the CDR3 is TGCAGCGTTGACGGTTTAAACCGCGGGACAGTGTCCTACAATGAGCAGTTCTTC. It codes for CSVDGLNRGTVSYNEQFF.

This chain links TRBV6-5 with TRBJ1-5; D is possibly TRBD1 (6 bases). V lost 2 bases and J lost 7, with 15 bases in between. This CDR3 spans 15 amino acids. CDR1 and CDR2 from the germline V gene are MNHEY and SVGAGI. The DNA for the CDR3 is TGTGCCAGCAGTTACCCGGGACATCCAGGGCAGCCCCAGCATTTT. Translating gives CASSYPGHPGQPQHF.

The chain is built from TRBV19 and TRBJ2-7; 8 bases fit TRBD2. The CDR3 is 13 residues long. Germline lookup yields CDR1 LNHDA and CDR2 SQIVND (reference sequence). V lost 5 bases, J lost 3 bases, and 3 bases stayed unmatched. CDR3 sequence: CASSAGGSYEQYF. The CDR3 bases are TGTGCCAGTAGTGCGGGAGGTAGCTACGAGCAGTACTTC.

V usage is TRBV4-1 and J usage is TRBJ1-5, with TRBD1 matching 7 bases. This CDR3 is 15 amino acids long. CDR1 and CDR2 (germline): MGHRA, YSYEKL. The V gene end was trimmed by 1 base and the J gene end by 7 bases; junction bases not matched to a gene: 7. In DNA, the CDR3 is TGCGCCAGCAGCCAAGCTGACAGGGACGGGCAGCCCCAGCATTTT. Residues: CASSQADRDGQPQHF.

This CDR3 reads CASSLDSQPQHF. DNA for the CDR3: TGTGCCAGCAGCTTAGACTCTCAGCCCCAGCATTTT. The J gene is TRBJ1-5, the V gene TRBV5-4; no clear D. The CDR3 sequence is 12 residues long. Germline loops: CDR1 SGHNT, CDR2 YYREEE (reference sequence). The ends were cut back, 2 bases at V and 6 bases at J, with 6 bases in the middle.

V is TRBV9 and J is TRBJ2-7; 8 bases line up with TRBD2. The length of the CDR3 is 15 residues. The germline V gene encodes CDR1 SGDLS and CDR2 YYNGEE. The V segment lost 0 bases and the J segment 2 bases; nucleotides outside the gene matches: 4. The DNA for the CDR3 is TGTGCCAGCAGCGTAGCCACTAGCGGTGCCTACGAGCAGTACTTC. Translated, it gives CASSVATSGAYEQYF.

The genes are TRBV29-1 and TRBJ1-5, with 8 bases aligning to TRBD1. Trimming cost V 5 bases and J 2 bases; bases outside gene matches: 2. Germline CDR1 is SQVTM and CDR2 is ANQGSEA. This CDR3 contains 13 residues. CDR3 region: CSVMDRGNQPQHF. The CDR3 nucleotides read TGCAGCGTTATGGACAGGGGCAATCAGCCCCAGCATTTT.

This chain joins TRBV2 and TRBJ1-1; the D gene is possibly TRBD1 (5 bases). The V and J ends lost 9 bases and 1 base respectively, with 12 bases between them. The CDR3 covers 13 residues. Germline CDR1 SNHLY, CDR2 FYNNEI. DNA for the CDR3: TGTGCCAGAGTTCGGGGGACGAACACTGAAGCTTTCTTT. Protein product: CARVRGTNTEAFF.

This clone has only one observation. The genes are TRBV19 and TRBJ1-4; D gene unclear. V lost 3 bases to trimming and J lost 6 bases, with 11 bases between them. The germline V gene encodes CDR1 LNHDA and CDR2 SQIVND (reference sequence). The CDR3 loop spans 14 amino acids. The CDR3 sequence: CASSIGVSYEKLFF. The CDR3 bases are TGTGCCAGTAGTATCGGGGTTTCGTATGAAAAACTGTTTTTT.

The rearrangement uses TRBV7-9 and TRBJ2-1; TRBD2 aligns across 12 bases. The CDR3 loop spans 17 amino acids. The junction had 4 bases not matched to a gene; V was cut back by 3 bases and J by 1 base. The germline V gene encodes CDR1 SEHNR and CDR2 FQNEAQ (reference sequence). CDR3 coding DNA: TGTGCCAGCAGCTTGACTAGCGGGAGAGGTTCCTACAATGAGCAGTTCTTC. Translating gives CASSLTSGRGSYNEQFF.

CDR3 in amino acids: CATSKEGTLNEKLFF. DNA of the CDR3: TGTGCCACCAGCAAGGAAGGGACACTGAATGAAAAACTGTTTTTT. The chain links TRBV15 to TRBJ1-4; weak D call: TRBD1 (6 bases). The CDR3 length is 15 residues. Germline CDR1 and CDR2: LNHNV and YYDKDF (reference sequence). V shed 4 bases and J shed 5 bases, with 14 bases lying between them.

This chain's CDR3 is CASSTSGLPYEQYF. CDR3 nucleotide sequence: TGTGCCAGCAGCACGTCGGGACTTCCCTACGAGCAGTACTTC. The chain recombines TRBV7-9 with TRBJ2-7; D may be TRBD2 (6 bases). This CDR3 region has 14 residues. V dropped 5 bases and J dropped 2 bases, with 13 bases sitting between them. Germline V gene data show CDR1 as SEHNR and CDR2 as FQNEAQ (reference sequence). The full variable domain, rest sourced from reference TRBV7-9 and TRBJ2-7, is DTGVSQNPRHKITKRGQNVTFRCDPISEHNRLYWYRQTLGQGPEFLTYFQNEAQLEKSRLLSDRFSAERPKGSFSTLEIQRTEQGDSAMYLCASSTSGLPYEQYFGPGTRLTVT.

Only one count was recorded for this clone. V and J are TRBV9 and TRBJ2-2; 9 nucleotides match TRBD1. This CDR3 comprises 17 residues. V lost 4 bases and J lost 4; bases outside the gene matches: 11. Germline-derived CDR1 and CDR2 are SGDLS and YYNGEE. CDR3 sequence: CASSPPSGQGGTGELFF. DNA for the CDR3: TGTGCCAGCAGCCCCCCGTCGGGACAGGGCGGCACCGGGGAGCTGTTTTTT.

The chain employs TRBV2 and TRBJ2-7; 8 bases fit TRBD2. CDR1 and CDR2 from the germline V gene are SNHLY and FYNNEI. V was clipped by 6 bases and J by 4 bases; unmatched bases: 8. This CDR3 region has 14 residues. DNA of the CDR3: TGTGCCAGCAGATTCAATAGCGGGAATTACGAGCAGTACTTC. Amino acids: CASRFNSGNYEQYF.

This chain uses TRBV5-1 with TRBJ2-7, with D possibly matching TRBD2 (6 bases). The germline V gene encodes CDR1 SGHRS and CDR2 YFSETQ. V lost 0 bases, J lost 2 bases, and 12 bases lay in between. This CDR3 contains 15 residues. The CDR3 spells CASSLGGLTTYEQYF. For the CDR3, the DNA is TGCGCCAGCAGCTTGGGAGGACTAACAACCTACGAGCAGTACTTC. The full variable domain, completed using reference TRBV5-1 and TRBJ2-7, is KAGVTQTPRYLIKTRGQQVTLSCSPISGHRSVSWYQQTPGQGLQFLFEYFSETQRNKGNFPGRFSGRQFSNSRSEMNVSTLELGDSALYLCASSLGGLTTYEQYFGPGTRLTVT.

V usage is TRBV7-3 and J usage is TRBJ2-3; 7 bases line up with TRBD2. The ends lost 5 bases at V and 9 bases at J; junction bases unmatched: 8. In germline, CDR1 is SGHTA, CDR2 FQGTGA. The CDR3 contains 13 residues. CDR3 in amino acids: CASSPHGGGTQYF. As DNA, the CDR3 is TGTGCCAGCAGCCCTCATGGGGGGGGGACGCAGTATTTT.

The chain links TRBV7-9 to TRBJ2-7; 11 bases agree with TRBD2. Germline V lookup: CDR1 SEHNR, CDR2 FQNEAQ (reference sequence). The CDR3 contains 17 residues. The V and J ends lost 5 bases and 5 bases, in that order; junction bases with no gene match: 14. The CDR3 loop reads CASSDSSQTSGKNEQYF. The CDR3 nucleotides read TGTGCCAGCAGCGACAGCTCCCAGACTAGCGGGAAGAACGAGCAGTACTTC.

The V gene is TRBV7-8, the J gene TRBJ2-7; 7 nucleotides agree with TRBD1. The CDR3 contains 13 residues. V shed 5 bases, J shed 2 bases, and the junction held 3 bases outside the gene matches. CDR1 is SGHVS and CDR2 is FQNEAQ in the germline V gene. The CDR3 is CASSPGQTYEQYF. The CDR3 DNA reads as TGTGCCAGCAGCCCGGGACAGACCTACGAGCAGTACTTC.

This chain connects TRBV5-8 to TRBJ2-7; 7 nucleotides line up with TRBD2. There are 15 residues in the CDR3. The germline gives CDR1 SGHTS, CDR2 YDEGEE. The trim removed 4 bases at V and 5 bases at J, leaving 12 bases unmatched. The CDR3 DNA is TGTGCCAGCAGCACCGGGAGGACGGGATCGGACGAGCAGTACTTC. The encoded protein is CASSTGRTGSDEQYF.

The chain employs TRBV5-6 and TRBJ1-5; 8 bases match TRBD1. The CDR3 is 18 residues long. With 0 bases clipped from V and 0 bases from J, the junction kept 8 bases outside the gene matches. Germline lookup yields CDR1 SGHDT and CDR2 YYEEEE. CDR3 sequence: CASSLVRTGIYSNQPQHF. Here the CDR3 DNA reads TGTGCCAGCAGCTTGGTTCGGACAGGGATCTATAGCAATCAGCCCCAGCATTTT. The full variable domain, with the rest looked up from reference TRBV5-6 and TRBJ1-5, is DAGVTQSPTHLIKTRGQQVTLRCSPKSGHDTVSWYQQALGQGPQFIFQYYEEEERQRGNFPDRFSGHQFPNYSSELNVNALLLGDSALYLCASSLVRTGIYSNQPQHFGDGTRLSIL.

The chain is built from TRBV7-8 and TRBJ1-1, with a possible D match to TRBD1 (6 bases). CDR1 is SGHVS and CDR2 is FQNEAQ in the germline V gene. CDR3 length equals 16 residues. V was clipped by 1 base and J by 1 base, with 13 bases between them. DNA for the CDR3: TGTGCCAGCAGCTTAGTGTTGTCAGGGGAGAACACTGAAGCTTTCTTT. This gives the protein CASSLVLSGENTEAFF.

This CDR3 is CASSLRAGSSSKNTGELFF. The CDR3 nucleotides read TGTGCCAGCAGCTTAAGGGCGGGCTCCTCTTCTAAGAACACCGGGGAGCTGTTTTTT. This sequence joins TRBV7-8 and TRBJ2-2, with a weak D call TRBD2 (5 bases). The CDR3 sequence is 19 residues long. CDR1 is SGHVS and CDR2 is FQNEAQ in the germline V gene. The V end lost 2 bases, the J end lost 1 base, and 20 bases lay between the germline ends. Full variable domain (missing parts from reference TRBV7-8 and TRBJ2-2): GAGVSQSPRYKVAKRGQDVALRCDPISGHVSLFWYQQALGQGPEFLTYFQNEAQLDKSGLPSDRFFAERPEGSVSTLKIQRTQQEDSAVYLCASSLRAGSSSKNTGELFFGEGSRLTVL.